What follows are 2 T cell receptor beta chains derived from one specimen sequenced in a study of shared clonotypes between healthy human individuals. Profiled with immunoSEQ multiplex PCR; TCRdb holds only in-frame clones, not every one. The sample holds millions of clones, 80% to 95% seen once. Source material: naive CD4+ T cells from PBMCs. Subset indicated: CD45RA+ positively selected. The receptors derive from a man aged 18 to 29 in good health. Some clones in this sample may be carry-over from other donors' samples.

V usage is TRBV7-2 and J usage is TRBJ2-1, with 7 bases fitting TRBD2. Germline loops: CDR1 SGHTA, CDR2 FQGNSA. The CDR3 runs 16 residues. The trim removed 1 base at V and 0 bases at J, leaving 3 bases unmatched. CDR3 coding DNA: TGTGCCAGCAGCTTAGATGGCGGGAGCTCCTACAATGAGCAGTTCTTC. It specifies CASSLDGGSSYNEQFF.

The sample holds one count of this clone. The V and J genes are TRBV28 and TRBJ2-7; TRBD1 or TRBD2 may be the D gene (5 bases each). Germline V gives CDR1 MDHEN, CDR2 SYDVKM. V dropped 7 bases and J dropped 0 bases, with 13 bases sitting between them. The CDR3 covers 14 residues. The CDR3 nucleotides read TGTGCCAGCACCCTAGAGGGGAACTCCTACGAGCAGTACTTC. The encoded protein is CASTLEGNSYEQYF.